Each of the 5 T cell receptor beta chains below was sequenced from the same sample in a study of glioma-infiltrating T cells. TCR alpha and beta CDR3 regions were amplified from RNA using iRepertoire nested multiplex PCR. TCRdb re-analysed the multiplex PCR reads in MiXCR, keeping a single row per CDR3 protein. Counted here are under 200,000 distinct CDR3 sequences, around 30% occurring once; the ten biggest clones make up 20% to 25%. Sequences were obtained from glioma tissue, nonneoplastic brain tissue, or PBMCs (not recorded which). The receptor set was obtained from a human donor with low-grade glioma or glioblastoma, undergoing nonglioma brain surgery, or in good health (not recorded which).

This clonotype was observed many times. The V gene is TRBV7-3, the J gene TRBJ2-3, with 9 bases matching TRBD2. V trimming: 1 base; J trimming: 1 base; junction bases outside the gene matches: 6. The CDR3 is made up of 17 amino acids. The germline gives CDR1 SGHTA, CDR2 FQGTGA. The CDR3 reads CASSLISGSWGTDTQYF. The CDR3 DNA follows: TGTGCCAGCAGCTTAATTAGCGGGAGTTGGGGCACAGATACGCAGTATTTT.

This clonotype was seen only a few times. This chain links TRBV12-3 or TRBV12-4 with TRBJ1-6, with 7 bases matching TRBD1. Unmatched junction bases numbered 6, after V lost 1 base and J lost 9 bases. The CDR3 has 15 amino acids. The CDR3 sequence is CASSLDRGEGSPLHF. The CDR3 coding sequence is TGTGCCAGCAGTTTAGACAGGGGAGAAGGTTCACCCCTCCACTTT.

Many counts were recorded for this clonotype. This chain links TRBV20-1 with TRBJ2-3, with 11 positions matching TRBD2. The CDR3 runs to 15 residues. Germline CDR1 and CDR2: DFQATT and SNEGSKA (reference sequence). V gave up 5 bases and J gave up 6 bases; unmatched junction bases: 10. The CDR3 loop is CSAPRSGRAEDTQYF. In DNA form, the CDR3 reads TGCAGTGCTCCCCGTAGCGGGAGGGCCGAGGATACGCAGTATTTT.

As to this clonotype: This may arise from a read error, as a much more abundant clone is one base away. This chain uses TRBV7-9 with TRBJ1-2; D not certain. Per germline, CDR1 SEHNR and CDR2 FQNEAQ (reference sequence). This CDR3 spans 13 amino acids. CDR3 amino acids: CASILLGGYGYTF. CDR3 DNA: TGTGCCAGCATCTTACTCGGAGGCTATGGCTACACCTTC. Drawing the rest from reference TRBV7-9 and TRBJ1-2, the complete variable domain is DTGVSQNPRHKITKRGQNVTFRCDPISEHNRLYWYRQTLGQGPEFLTYFQNEAQLEKSRLLSDRFSAERPKGSFSTLEIQRTEQGDSAMYLCASILLGGYGYTFGSGTRLTVV.

This clonotype was counted many times. The chain joins TRBV20-1 to TRBJ1-1; D unresolved. Trimming removed 5 bases at V and 5 bases at J, with 18 bases between. The CDR3 spans 14 residues. Germline-derived CDR1 and CDR2 are DFQATT and SNEGSKA (reference sequence). This chain's CDR3 is CSAPYTARLTEAFF. In DNA, the CDR3 is TGCAGTGCTCCGTACACCGCGAGATTGACTGAAGCTTTCTTT.